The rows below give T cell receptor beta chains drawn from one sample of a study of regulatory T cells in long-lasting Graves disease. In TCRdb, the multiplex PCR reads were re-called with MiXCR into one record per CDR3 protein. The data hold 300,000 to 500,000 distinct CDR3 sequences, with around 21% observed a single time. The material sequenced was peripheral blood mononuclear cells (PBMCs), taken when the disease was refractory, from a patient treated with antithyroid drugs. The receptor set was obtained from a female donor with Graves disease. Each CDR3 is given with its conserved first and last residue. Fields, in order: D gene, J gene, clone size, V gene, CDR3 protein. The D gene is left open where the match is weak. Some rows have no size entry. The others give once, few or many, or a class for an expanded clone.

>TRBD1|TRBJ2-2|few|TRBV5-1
CASQTGGQAVTGELFF
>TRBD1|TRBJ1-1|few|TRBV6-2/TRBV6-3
CASSPGQGQPRDTEAFF
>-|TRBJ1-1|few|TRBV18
CASSPGTDRGTEAFF
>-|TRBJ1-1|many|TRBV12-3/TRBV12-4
CASSLGGGNTEAFF
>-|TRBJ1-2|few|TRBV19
CASNKIDRPYYGYTF
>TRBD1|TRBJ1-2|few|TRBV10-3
CAISPGDRVAYGYTF
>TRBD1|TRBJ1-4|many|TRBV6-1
CASIRGGASNEKLFF
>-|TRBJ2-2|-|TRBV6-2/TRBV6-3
CASSWGSINTGELFF
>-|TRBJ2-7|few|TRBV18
CASSPARTLSYEQYF
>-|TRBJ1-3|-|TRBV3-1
CASSQDWTNTIYF
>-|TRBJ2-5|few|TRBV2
CASSLGGGQGPILQETQYF
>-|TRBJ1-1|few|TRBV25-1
CASSEYLQTEAFF
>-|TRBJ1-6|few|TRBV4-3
CASSPDITDVSPLHF
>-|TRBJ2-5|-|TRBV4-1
CASSQVFSGNLPQETQYF
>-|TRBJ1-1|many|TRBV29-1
CSVAIGVNTEAFF
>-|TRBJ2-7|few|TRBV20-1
CSARDLTGAPSLAIYEQYF
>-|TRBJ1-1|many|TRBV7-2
CASSFSTEAFF
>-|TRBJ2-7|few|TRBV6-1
CASHNTADRSYEQYF
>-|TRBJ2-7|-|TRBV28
CASSLSLVSSYGQYF
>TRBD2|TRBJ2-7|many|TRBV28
CASSLRTSGNLYEQYF
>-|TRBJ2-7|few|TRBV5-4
CASSWGGGTEQYF
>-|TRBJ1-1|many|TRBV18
CASSVTPQNTEAFF
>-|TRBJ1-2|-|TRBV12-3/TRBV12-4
CASSLRGFYGYTF
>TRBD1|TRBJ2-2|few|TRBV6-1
CASRQGATGELFF
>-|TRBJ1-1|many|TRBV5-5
CASSLAGQTNTEAFF
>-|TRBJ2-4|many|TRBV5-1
CASKAFPAKNIQYF
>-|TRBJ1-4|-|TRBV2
CASSSVRGGREKLFF
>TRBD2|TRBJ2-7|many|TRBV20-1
CSARTSGQLRYEQYF
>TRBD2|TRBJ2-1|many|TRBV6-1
CASSEVASGSNEQFF
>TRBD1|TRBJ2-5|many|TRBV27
CASSEGTGLATQYF
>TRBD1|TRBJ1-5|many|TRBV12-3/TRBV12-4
CASTEGQGAYQPQHF
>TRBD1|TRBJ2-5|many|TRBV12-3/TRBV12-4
CASSELGTGPQETQYF
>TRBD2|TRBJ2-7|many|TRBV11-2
CASSQTSGSVLGHEQYF
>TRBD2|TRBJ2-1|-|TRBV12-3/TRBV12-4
CAGSLGTSGGRGEQFF
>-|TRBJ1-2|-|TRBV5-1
CASSLYNLVGKYGYTF
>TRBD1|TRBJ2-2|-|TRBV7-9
CASSLQGAQELFF
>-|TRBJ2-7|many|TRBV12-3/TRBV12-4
CASSFAGEQYF
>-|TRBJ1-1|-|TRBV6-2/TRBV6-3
CASSYLPGVGTEAFF
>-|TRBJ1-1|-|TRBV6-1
CASSLQGKTEAFF
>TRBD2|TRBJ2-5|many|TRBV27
CASSPSRAGGPETQYF
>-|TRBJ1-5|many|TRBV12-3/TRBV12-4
CASSFSGFGQPQHF
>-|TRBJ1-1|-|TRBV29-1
CSVNLNQNTEAFF
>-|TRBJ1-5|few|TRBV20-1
CSASLGTGGQPQHF
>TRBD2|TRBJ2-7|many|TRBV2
CASGASGVGNYEQYF
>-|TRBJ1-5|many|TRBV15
CATSSEARGNQPQHF
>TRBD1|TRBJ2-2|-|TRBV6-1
CASTQGQMNTGELFF
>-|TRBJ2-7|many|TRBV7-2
CASSSAPLGGEQYF
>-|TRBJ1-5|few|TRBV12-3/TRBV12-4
CASSLSDGNQPQHF
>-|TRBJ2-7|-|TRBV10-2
CASLSSDGTYEQYF
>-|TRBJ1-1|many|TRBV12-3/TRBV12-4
CASSLSAGGPLSAFF
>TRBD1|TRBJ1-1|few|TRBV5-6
CASSLVGPGQIRYEAFF
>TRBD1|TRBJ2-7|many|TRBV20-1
CSARAGGSYEQYF
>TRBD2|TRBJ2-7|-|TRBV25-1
CASSGGGGRGSYEQYF
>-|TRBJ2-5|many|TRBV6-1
CASRPRGGGETQYF
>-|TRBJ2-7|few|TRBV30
CAWSWAGIDYEQYF
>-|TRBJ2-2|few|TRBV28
CASKVAGELFF
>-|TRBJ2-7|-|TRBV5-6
CASARTEWDYEQYF